This entry describes one TCR beta chain. Its antigen remains unknown. Library construction for TCR beta used iRepertoire HTBI primers and Arm-PCR of CDR3 regions. TCRdb itself ran the multiplex PCR reads through MiXCR, one entry per CDR3 protein. The data hold 400,000 to 600,000 distinct CDR3 sequences, with approximately 21% observed a single time. The record originates from a study of regulatory T cells in long-lasting Graves disease. For the study at large: The definition of persistent Graves' disease was over 5 years of antithyroid drugs with positive TSH receptor antibodies.

Regarding the study as a whole: Shared public clonotypes totalled approximately 3,000 in persistent patients, compared with over 800 in new patients. The TCR repertoire of persistent Graves' patients was less diverse than that of newly diagnosed ones.

The CDR3 loop spans 16 amino acids. Germline V CDR1 and CDR2: MNHEY, SMNVEV (reference sequence). The V gene end was trimmed by 8 bases and the J gene end by 7 bases; junction bases not matched to a gene: 13. The time point is: persistent/refractory GD, antithyroid drugs over 5 years with positive TRAb. RNA from PBMCs was the source of the TCR library. The receptor was derived from a female donor with Graves disease. Sequences were derived from peripheral blood mononuclear cells (PBMCs), sampled when the disease was refractory, from a patient treated with antithyroid drugs. The V gene is TRBV27, the J gene TRBJ1-5; 11 bases are a match to TRBD1. This CDR3 is CASRPLGQGARQPQHF. In DNA, the CDR3 is TGTGCCAGCCGCCCTCTTGGACAGGGGGCAAGACAGCCCCAGCATTTT.